One sample yielded the 32 T cell receptor beta chains listed below, sequenced in a study of blood T cell repertoires in COVID-19. TCRdb keeps only in-frame clones here, not all; method: immunoSEQ multiplex PCR. This sample carries hundreds of thousands of clones, over 75% of them seen once, and the ten largest clones take around 0.7%. Material for sequencing was peripheral blood. These receptors were collected from a human donor in a cohort sampled during active COVID-19.

V and J are TRBV27 and TRBJ1-2; D may be TRBD1 (6 bases). Trimming left V 6 bases short and J 2 bases short, with 16 bases between. Germline CDR1 MNHEY, CDR2 SMNVEV (reference sequence). The CDR3 is 15 residues long. CDR3 nucleotides: TGTGCCAGCAGAAGAGCAGGGGTTCAAAACTATGGCTACACCTTC. Protein sequence: CASRRAGVQNYGYTF.

The chain uses TRBV13 and TRBJ2-3; the D gene is possibly TRBD2 (6 bases). Germline-derived CDR1 and CDR2 are PRHDT and FYEKMQ (reference sequence). The V gene lost 5 bases and the J gene lost 6 bases, with 15 bases spanning the gap. The length of the CDR3 is 14 residues. CDR3 coding DNA: TGTGCCAGCAGCCTCTTTACTGGGGGGGATACGCAGTATTTT. Encoded protein: CASSLFTGGDTQYF.

The rearrangement links TRBV28 to TRBJ1-1; 11 nucleotides line up with TRBD1. CDR1 and CDR2 from the germline V gene are MDHEN and SYDVKM. Trimming at V came to 3 bases and at J to 7 bases, leaving 10 bases not matched to a gene. This CDR3 contains 16 residues. CDR3 sequence reads: CASSFLGQGEVGEAFF. As DNA, the CDR3 is TGTGCCAGCAGTTTCCTGGGACAGGGGGAGGTTGGTGAAGCTTTCTTT.

This chain links TRBV25-1 with TRBJ2-7, with 9 bases aligning to TRBD2. This CDR3 has 16 amino acids. CDR1 MGHDK and CDR2 SYGVNS come from the germline V gene. The V and J ends lost 1 base and 2 bases, in that order; junction bases with no gene match: 6. This CDR3 reads CASSESRLAGPYEQYF. The CDR3 DNA reads as TGTGCCAGCAGTGAATCCCGGCTAGCGGGGCCCTACGAGCAGTACTTC.

The chain recombines TRBV30 with TRBJ1-1, with D unclear. The CDR3 sequence is 14 residues long. V shed 2 bases and J shed 2 bases, with 12 bases lying between them. Germline V gene data show CDR1 as GTSNPN and CDR2 as SVGIG (reference sequence). CDR3 sequence reads: CAWSRRGRNTEAFF. The CDR3, as DNA: TGTGCCTGGAGTCGTCGAGGAAGAAACACTGAAGCTTTCTTT.

The chain's CDR3 is CASSSARWTSSEQYF. As DNA, the CDR3 is TGTGCCAGCTCATCAGCCAGGTGGACTTCATCCGAGCAGTACTTC. The chain employs TRBV18 and TRBJ2-7, with TRBD2 as a possible D gene (5 bases). CDR3 length equals 15 residues. Looked up from germline, CDR1 is KGHSH and CDR2 is LQKENI. Trimming pared 5 bases from V and 6 bases from J, leaving 20 bases between.

The gene calls are TRBV6-5 and TRBJ1-5; D is undetermined. This CDR3 has 10 residues. Between the trimmed V and J ends, which lost 8 bases and 7 bases, there was a span of 6 bases. The V gene's germline CDR1 is MNHEY and CDR2 SVGAGI. The CDR3 DNA follows: TGTGCCAGCGCCGGGCAGCCCCAGCATTTT. As protein: CASAGQPQHF.

This clone is a singleton in its sample. V gene TRBV28 combines with J gene TRBJ2-1, with 14 bases identical to TRBD2. The CDR3 is 14 residues long. Trimming at V came to 5 bases and at J to 8 bases, leaving 2 bases not matched to a gene. The germline V gene has CDR1 MDHEN and CDR2 SYDVKM. The CDR3 sequence is CASSRTSGRYEQFF. The CDR3 DNA sequence: TGTGCCAGCAGTCGGACTAGCGGGAGGTATGAGCAGTTCTTC.

The V and J genes are TRBV10-3 and TRBJ2-3; D is possibly TRBD1 (5 bases). Between the trimmed V and J ends, which lost 11 bases and 0 bases, there was a span of 12 bases. Germline assignment: CDR1 ENHRY and CDR2 SYGVKD. The CDR3 runs to 13 residues. CDR3 protein: CALKGSSTDTQYF. The CDR3 nucleotides are TGTGCCCTCAAGGGGTCTAGCACAGATACGCAGTATTTT.

The chain is built from TRBV9 and TRBJ2-3; 11 nucleotides align to TRBD2. Looked up from germline, CDR1 is SGDLS and CDR2 is YYNGEE. The length of the CDR3 is 18 residues. V dropped 1 base and J dropped 0; count of bases not matched to a gene: 7. The CDR3 DNA is TGTGCCAGCAGCGTACCACTAGCGGGGGTCCCTAGCACAGATACGCAGTATTTT. This encodes CASSVPLAGVPSTDTQYF.

The V and J genes are TRBV19 and TRBJ2-4, with no clear D. Germline assignment: CDR1 LNHDA and CDR2 SQIVND (reference sequence). The CDR3 runs to 13 residues. Deletions cut 7 bases from V and 5 bases from J, with 12 bases between. The CDR3 loop reads CASINSVENIQYF. CDR3 in DNA: TGTGCCAGTATTAATTCGGTCGAAAACATTCAGTACTTC.

V gene TRBV12-3 or TRBV12-4 combines with J gene TRBJ1-2; D may be TRBD1 (5 bases). Trimming removed 6 bases from V and 0 bases from J, with 8 bases in between. The CDR3 runs 13 residues. The CDR3 DNA is TGTGCCAGCAGACCGACAGCTAACTATGGCTACACCTTC. It translates to CASRPTANYGYTF.

CDR3 in amino acids: CASSQNHGTGGGQFF. The CDR3 DNA reads TGTGCCAGCAGCCAAAATCATGGGACGGGCGGGGGGCAGTTCTTC. The J gene is TRBJ2-1, the V gene TRBV3-1 (or the pseudogene TRBV3-2), with TRBD2 matching over 7 bases. Trimming at V came to 2 bases and at J to 12 bases, leaving 13 bases not matched to a gene. The CDR3 is made up of 15 amino acids. CDR1 is LGHDT and CDR2 is YNNKEL in the germline V gene (reference sequence).

Only one count was recorded for this clone. The chain uses TRBV25-1 and TRBJ2-7; weak D call: TRBD1 (5 bases). V dropped 5 bases and J dropped 0 bases, with 14 bases sitting between them. The CDR3 spans 15 residues. Germline CDR1 is MGHDK and CDR2 is SYGVNS. The CDR3 DNA reads as TGTGCCAGCAGTCCCACAGGTCCCAGCTCCTACGAGCAGTACTTC. This sequence encodes CASSPTGPSSYEQYF.

J is TRBJ1-1 and V is TRBV12-3 or TRBV12-4, with TRBD1 matching 8 bases. CDR3 length: 13 residues. The V and J ends lost 7 bases and 3 bases, in that order; junction bases with no gene match: 4. Here the CDR3 DNA reads TGTGCCAGCACCACGACAGGGGACACTGAAGCTTTCTTT. It encodes CASTTTGDTEAFF.

This chain uses TRBV12-3 or TRBV12-4 with TRBJ1-5; unclear D gene. The V end was cut by 6 bases, the J end by 6 bases, with 12 bases between. This CDR3 comprises 13 residues. The CDR3, as DNA: TGTGCCAGCAGCCGTCCTCCGGGTCAGCCCCAGCATTTT. This codes for CASSRPPGQPQHF.

The chain recombines TRBV4-1 with TRBJ2-1; 8 bases are shared with TRBD2. This CDR3 is built from 14 residues. Germline values: CDR1 MGHRA, CDR2 YSYEKL. Germline trimming cut 7 bases from V and 6 bases from J; bases unmatched to any gene: 8. The CDR3 DNA sequence: TGCGCCAGCACCCAGGTCGGGGGGGGCAATGAGCAGTTCTTC. This translates into CASTQVGGGNEQFF.

The gene calls are TRBV11-2 and TRBJ2-7; 7 positions agree with TRBD2. Per the germline V gene, CDR1 is SGHAT and CDR2 is FQNNGV. J lost 4 bases, V lost 0 bases, and 3 bases had no gene match. The CDR3 contains 14 residues. The CDR3 region is CASSLDGGSYEQYF. The CDR3 DNA reads TGTGCCAGCAGCTTAGACGGCGGGAGTTACGAGCAGTACTTC.

This chain links TRBV11-2 with TRBJ2-7; maybe TRBD2 (5 bases). The germline V gene encodes CDR1 SGHAT and CDR2 FQNNGV. Trimming stripped 5 bases from V and 3 bases from J, with 20 bases between. The CDR3 sequence is 16 residues long. This chain's CDR3 is CASSPPRGKEVYEQYF. CDR3 coding DNA: TGTGCCAGCAGCCCCCCCCGGGGAAAGGAAGTCTACGAGCAGTACTTC.

The V gene is TRBV4-3, the J gene TRBJ1-1, with D perhaps matching TRBD1 (6 bases). The V gene's germline CDR1 is LGHNA and CDR2 YSLEER. The CDR3 extends over 16 amino acids. Trimming cost V 3 bases and J 0 bases, with 14 bases left between them. CDR3 sequence (DNA): TGCGCCAGCAGCCAGCATACCGGGACAATGAACACTGAAGCTTTCTTT. This translates into CASSQHTGTMNTEAFF.

The chain is built from TRBV28 and TRBJ2-5; 8 nucleotides align to TRBD2. The germline V gene has CDR1 MDHEN and CDR2 SYDVKM. Trimming at V came to 7 bases and at J to 2 bases, leaving 6 bases not matched to a gene. CDR3 length equals 14 residues. The CDR3 DNA sequence: TGTGCCAGCATCCTAGCGGGCGGGCAAGAGACCCAGTACTTC. It yields the protein CASILAGGQETQYF. The full variable domain, completed using reference TRBV28 and TRBJ2-5, is DVKVTQSSRYLVKRTGEKVFLECVQDMDHENMFWYRQDPGLGLRLIYFSYDVKMKEKGDIPEGYSVSREKKERFSLILESASTNQTSMYLCASILAGGQETQYFGPGTRLLVL.

The V gene is TRBV6-5, the J gene TRBJ1-1; no firm D call. The CDR3 is 13 amino acids. Germline CDR1 and CDR2: MNHEY and SVGAGI. Trimming removed 6 bases at V and 1 base at J, with 9 bases between. CDR3 sequence (DNA): TGTGCCAGCAGGAGGGTGCGGAACACTGAAGCTTTCTTT. Amino acids: CASRRVRNTEAFF.

The chain is built from TRBV6-4 and TRBJ2-3; TRBD2 agrees at 9 bases. V lost 2 bases and J lost 5; bases outside the gene matches: 8. Germline CDR1 is MRHNA and CDR2 is SNTAGT. This CDR3 comprises 16 residues. The CDR3 loop reads CASSDGPSGEGDTQYF. CDR3 nucleotide sequence: TGTGCCAGCAGTGACGGGCCTAGCGGGGAAGGAGATACGCAGTATTTT.

J is TRBJ2-7 and V is TRBV7-9; 9 bases are shared with TRBD1. The CDR3 is 15 amino acids. Germline assignment: CDR1 SEHNR and CDR2 FQNEAQ (reference sequence). Unmatched junction bases numbered 6, after V lost 5 bases and J lost 1 base. The CDR3 sequence is CASSLPTGGSYEQYF. DNA for the CDR3: TGTGCCAGCAGCCTACCGACAGGGGGTTCCTACGAGCAGTACTTC.

V usage is TRBV12-3 or TRBV12-4 and J usage is TRBJ2-5; tentatively, D is TRBD2 (6 bases). Trimming pared 6 bases from V and 4 bases from J, leaving 12 bases between. The length of the CDR3 is 13 residues. The CDR3 DNA reads TGTGCCAGCAGACCCGGGGGAGTAGAGACCCAGTACTTC. Translated, it gives CASRPGGVETQYF.

The rearrangement uses TRBV11-2 and TRBJ2-2; 11 nucleotides match TRBD2. The V and J ends lost 4 bases and 4 bases, in that order; junction bases with no gene match: 5. CDR1 is SGHAT and CDR2 is FQNNGV in the germline V gene. The CDR3 spans 16 residues. The DNA for the CDR3 is TGTGCCAGCAGCTCCGGACTAGCGGGTTCCACCGGGGAGCTGTTTTTT. The encoded protein is CASSSGLAGSTGELFF.

This rearrangement joins TRBV7-6 to TRBJ2-1; 13 bases align to TRBD2. The CDR3 length is 15 residues. V gave up 4 bases and J gave up 10 bases; unmatched junction bases: 7. The germline CDR1 and CDR2 sequences are SGHVS and FNYEAQ. The CDR3 DNA is TGTGCCAGCAGCTCGGGACTAGCGGGGCAAAGGGAGCAGTTCTTC. It codes for CASSSGLAGQREQFF.

This rearrangement joins TRBV2 to TRBJ2-5; maybe TRBD2 (6 bases). Between the trimmed V and J ends, which lost 7 bases and 4 bases, there was a span of 19 bases. Germline V CDR1 and CDR2: SNHLY, FYNNEI. The CDR3 is 15 amino acids. CDR3 DNA sequence: TGTGCCAGCACAGGGAGGCCAACCCGGGGAGAGACCCAGTACTTC. Translation: CASTGRPTRGETQYF. Together with reference TRBV2 and TRBJ2-5, the CDR3 gives the full variable domain: EPEVTQTPSHQVTQMGQEVILRCVPISNHLYFYWYRQILGQKVEFLVSFYNNEISEKSEIFDDQFSVERPDGSNFTLKIRSTKLEDSAMYFCASTGRPTRGETQYFGPGTRLLVL.

V and J are TRBV3-1 (or the pseudogene TRBV3-2) and TRBJ2-7; tentatively, D is TRBD2 (6 bases). CDR1 is LGHDT and CDR2 is YNNKEL in the germline V gene (reference sequence). The CDR3 consists of 14 residues. Trimming removed 2 bases at V and 1 base at J, with 9 bases between. CDR3 in amino acids: CASSQISGSYEQYF. CDR3 nucleotide sequence: TGTGCCAGCAGCCAAATTAGCGGTTCCTACGAGCAGTACTTC.

A few counts support this clone. The genes are TRBV11-3 and TRBJ1-1; D may be TRBD1 (6 bases). The V and J ends lost 5 bases and 3 bases respectively, with 10 bases between them. Per the germline V gene, CDR1 is SGHNT and CDR2 is YENEEA. The CDR3 is made up of 13 amino acids. The CDR3, as DNA: TGTGCCAGCAGCCCCTCAGGGGACACTGAAGCTTTCTTT. Protein product: CASSPSGDTEAFF.

V gene TRBV6-5 combines with J gene TRBJ1-1, with TRBD1 as a possible D gene (5 bases). The germline V and J ends were trimmed by 7 bases and 1 base, with 10 bases remaining between them. Germline CDR1 is MNHEY and CDR2 is SVGAGI. The CDR3 is 13 residues long. Here the CDR3 DNA reads TGTGCCAGCACGAGAGACAGGAACACTGAAGCTTTCTTT. This gives the protein CASTRDRNTEAFF.

This clone appeared many times. The V call is TRBV7-9, the J call TRBJ2-5; D unclear. The germline V gene has CDR1 SEHNR and CDR2 FQNEAQ (reference sequence). This CDR3 contains 13 residues. V shed 5 bases and J shed 5 bases, with 12 bases lying between them. The DNA for the CDR3 is TGTGCCAGCAGCAATCAGCGCATGGAGACCCAGTACTTC. This gives the protein CASSNQRMETQYF.